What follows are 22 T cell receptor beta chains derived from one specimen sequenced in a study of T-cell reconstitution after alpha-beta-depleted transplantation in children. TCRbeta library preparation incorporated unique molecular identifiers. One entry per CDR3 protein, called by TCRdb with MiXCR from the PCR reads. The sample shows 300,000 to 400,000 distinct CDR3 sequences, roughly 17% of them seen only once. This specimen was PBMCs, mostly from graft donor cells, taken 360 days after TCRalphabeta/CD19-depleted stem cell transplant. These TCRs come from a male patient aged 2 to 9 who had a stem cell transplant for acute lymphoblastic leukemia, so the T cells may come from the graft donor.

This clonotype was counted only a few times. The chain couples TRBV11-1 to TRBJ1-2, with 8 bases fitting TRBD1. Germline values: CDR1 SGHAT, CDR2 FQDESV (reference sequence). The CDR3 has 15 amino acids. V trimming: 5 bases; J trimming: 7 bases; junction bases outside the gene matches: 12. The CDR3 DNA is TGTGCCAGCAGCCCGCCGGGACAGGAGGGGTTTGGCTACACCTTC. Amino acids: CASSPPGQEGFGYTF.

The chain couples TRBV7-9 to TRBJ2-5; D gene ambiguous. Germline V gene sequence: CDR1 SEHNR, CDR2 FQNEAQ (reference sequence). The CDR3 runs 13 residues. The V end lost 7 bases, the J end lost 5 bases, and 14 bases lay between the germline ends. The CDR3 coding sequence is TGTGCCAGCACCTCCCCCGGATGGGAGACCCAGTACTTC. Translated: CASTSPGWETQYF.

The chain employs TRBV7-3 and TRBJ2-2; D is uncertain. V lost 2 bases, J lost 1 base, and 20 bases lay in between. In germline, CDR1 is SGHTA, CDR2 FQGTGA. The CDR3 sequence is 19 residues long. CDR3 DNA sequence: TGTGCCAGCAGCTTATTCGCCCGTCAACTGGCAGAGAACACCGGGGAGCTGTTTTTT. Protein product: CASSLFARQLAENTGELFF.

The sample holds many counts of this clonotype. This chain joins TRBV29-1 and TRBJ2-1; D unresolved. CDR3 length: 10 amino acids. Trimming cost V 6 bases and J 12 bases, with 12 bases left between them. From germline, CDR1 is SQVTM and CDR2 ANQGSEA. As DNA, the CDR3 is TGCAGCGTCCAGGTATCGGGGCAGTTCTTC. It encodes CSVQVSGQFF.

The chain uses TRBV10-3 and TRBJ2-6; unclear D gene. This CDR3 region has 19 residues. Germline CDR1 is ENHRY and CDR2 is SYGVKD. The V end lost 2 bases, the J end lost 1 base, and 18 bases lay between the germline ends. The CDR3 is CAISEIGEGPQSGANVLTF. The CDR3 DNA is TGTGCCATCAGTGAGATCGGAGAAGGGCCCCAATCTGGGGCCAACGTCCTGACTTTC.

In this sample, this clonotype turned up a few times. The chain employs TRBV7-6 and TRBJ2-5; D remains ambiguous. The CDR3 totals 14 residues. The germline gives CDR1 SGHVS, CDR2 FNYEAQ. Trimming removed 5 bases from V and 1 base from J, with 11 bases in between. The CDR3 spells CASSHRFLQETQYF. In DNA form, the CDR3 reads TGTGCCAGCAGCCACCGATTCCTCCAAGAGACCCAGTACTTC.

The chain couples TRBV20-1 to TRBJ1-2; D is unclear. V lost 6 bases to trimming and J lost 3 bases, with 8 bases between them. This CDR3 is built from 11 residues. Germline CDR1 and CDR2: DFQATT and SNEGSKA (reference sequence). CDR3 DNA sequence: TGCAGTGCCCCGGGAGACTATGGCTACACCTTC. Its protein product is CSAPGDYGYTF.

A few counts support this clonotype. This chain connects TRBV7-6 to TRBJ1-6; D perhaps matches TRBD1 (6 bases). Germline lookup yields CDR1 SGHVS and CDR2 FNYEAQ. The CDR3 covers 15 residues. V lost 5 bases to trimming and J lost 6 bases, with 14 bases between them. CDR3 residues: CASSNPPGANSPLHF. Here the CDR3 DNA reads TGTGCCAGCAGCAACCCTCCGGGGGCTAATTCACCCCTCCACTTT.

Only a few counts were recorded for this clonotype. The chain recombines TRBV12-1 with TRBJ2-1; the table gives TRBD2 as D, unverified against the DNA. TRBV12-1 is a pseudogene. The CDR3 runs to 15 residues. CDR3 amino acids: CASSVRYRLVNEQFF. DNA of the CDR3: TGTGCCAGCAGCGTACGATACCGACTAGTCAATGAGCAGTTCTTC.

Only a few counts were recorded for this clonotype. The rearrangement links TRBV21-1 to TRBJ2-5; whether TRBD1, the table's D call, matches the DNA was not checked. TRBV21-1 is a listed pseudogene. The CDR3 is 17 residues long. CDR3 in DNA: TGTGCCAGCAGCTCCCAAAGACTAACAGGGGGCGCGAAGACCCAGTACTTC. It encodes CASSSQRLTGGAKTQYF.

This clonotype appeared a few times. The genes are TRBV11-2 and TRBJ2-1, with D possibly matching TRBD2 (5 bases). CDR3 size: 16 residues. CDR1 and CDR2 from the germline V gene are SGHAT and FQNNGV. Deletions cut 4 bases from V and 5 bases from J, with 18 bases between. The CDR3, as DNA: TGTGCCAGCAGCTCCCACCTACCCGGGGTTAACAATGAGCAGTTCTTC. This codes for CASSSHLPGVNNEQFF.

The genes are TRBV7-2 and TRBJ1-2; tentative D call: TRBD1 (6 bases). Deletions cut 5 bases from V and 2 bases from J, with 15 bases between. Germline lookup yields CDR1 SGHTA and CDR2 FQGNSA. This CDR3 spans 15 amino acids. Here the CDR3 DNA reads TGTGCCAGCAGCACAAGGGCAGGGGCCAACTATGGCTACACCTTC. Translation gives CASSTRAGANYGYTF.

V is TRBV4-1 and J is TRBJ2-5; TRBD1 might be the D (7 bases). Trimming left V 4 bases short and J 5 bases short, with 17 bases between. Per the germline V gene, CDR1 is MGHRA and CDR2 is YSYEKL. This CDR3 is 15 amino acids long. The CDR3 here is CASSPWSEGAETQYF. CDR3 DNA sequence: TGCGCCAGCAGCCCCTGGTCGGAGGGGGCCGAGACCCAGTACTTC.

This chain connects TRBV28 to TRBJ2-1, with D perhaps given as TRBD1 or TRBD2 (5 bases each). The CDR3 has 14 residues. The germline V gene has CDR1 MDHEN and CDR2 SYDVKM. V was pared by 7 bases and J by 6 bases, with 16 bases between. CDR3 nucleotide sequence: TGTGCCAGCACAGGGACCGGTGGGCGCAATGAGCAGTTCTTC. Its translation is CASTGTGGRNEQFF.

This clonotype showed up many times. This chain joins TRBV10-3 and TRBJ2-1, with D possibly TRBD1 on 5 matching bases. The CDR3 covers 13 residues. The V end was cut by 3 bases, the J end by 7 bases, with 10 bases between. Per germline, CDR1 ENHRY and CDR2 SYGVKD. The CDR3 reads CAISDRNRNEQFF. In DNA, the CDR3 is TGTGCCATCAGTGACCGGAACAGGAATGAGCAGTTCTTC.

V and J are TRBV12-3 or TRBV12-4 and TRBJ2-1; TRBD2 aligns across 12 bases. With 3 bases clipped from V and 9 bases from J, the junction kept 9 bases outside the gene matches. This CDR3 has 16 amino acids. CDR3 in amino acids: CASSFFASGRATEQFF. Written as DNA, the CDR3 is TGTGCCAGCAGTTTTTTCGCTAGCGGGAGGGCCACTGAGCAGTTCTTC.

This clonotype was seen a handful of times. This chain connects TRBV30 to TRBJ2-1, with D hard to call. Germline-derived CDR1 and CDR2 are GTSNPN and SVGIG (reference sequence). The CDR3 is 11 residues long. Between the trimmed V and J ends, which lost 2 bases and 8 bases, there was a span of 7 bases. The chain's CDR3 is CAWSQGHEQFF. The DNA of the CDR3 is TGTGCCTGGAGTCAAGGCCATGAGCAGTTCTTC.

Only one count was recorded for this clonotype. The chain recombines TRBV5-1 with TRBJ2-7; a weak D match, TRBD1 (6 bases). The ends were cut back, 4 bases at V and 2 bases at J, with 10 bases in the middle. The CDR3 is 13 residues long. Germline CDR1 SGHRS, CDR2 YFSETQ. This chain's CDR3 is CASSPRTAYEQYF. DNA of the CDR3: TGCGCCAGCAGCCCGCGGACAGCCTACGAGCAGTACTTC.

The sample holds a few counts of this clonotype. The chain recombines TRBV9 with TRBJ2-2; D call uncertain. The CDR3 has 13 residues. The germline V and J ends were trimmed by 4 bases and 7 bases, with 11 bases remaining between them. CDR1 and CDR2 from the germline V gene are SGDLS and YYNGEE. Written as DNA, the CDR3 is TGTGCCAGCAGCACCCCCTTGCGCGGGGAGCTGTTTTTT. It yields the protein CASSTPLRGELFF.

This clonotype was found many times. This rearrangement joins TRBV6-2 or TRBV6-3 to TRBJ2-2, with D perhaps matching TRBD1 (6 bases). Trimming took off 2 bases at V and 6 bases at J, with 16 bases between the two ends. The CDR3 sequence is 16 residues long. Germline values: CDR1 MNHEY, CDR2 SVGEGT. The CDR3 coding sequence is TGTGCCAGCAGTTACGGAGCCAGGGGAAGGTCCGGGGAGCTGTTTTTT. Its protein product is CASSYGARGRSGELFF.

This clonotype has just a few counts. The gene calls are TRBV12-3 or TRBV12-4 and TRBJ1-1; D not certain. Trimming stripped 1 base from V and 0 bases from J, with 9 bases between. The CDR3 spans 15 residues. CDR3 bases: TGTGCCAGCAGTTTAGATCGGCGAATGAACACTGAAGCTTTCTTT. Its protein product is CASSLDRRMNTEAFF.

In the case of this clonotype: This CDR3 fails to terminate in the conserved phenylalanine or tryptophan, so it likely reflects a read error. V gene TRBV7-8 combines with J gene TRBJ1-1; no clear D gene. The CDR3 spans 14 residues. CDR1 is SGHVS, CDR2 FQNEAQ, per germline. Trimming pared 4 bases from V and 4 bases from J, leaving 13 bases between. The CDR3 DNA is TGTGCCAGCAGCTCCCCGACGGAGGGCACTGAAGCTTTCCTT. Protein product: CASSSPTEGTEAFL.